The 22 T cell receptor beta chains below come from one sample, sequenced in a study of blood T cell repertoires in COVID-19 (dated by TCRdb to the early 2020s). Receptor libraries were prepared by the immunoSEQ multiplex PCR assay. The source is immuneACCESS, and TCRdb retained only in-frame sequences with V and J called. Part of the clones is not carried over; for the studies checked, unresolved V genes explain less than half of this, and the remainder is unexplained. The sample has over 120,000 clones on record, approximately 90% of them singletons. The biggest ten clones account for more than 3.5% of the sample. The specimen was PBMCs or T cells enriched from blood (not recorded which). Source of these receptors: a man aged 50 to 59 who had recovered from COVID-19.

The gene calls are TRBV27 and TRBJ1-6; D is possibly TRBD1 (5 bases). Germline V gives CDR1 MNHEY, CDR2 SMNVEV (reference sequence). The germline V and J ends were trimmed by 3 bases and 4 bases, with 13 bases remaining between them. CDR3 length: 16 amino acids. CDR3 sequence: CASSFSWQGYNSPLHF. In DNA, the CDR3 is TGTGCCAGCAGTTTCTCCTGGCAGGGATATAATTCACCCCTCCACTTT.

The chain recombines TRBV6-4 with TRBJ2-1; 9 nucleotides agree with TRBD1. There are 14 residues in the CDR3. V shed 3 bases and J 6 bases; nucleotides not matched to a gene: 3. The germline V gene encodes CDR1 MRHNA and CDR2 SNTAGT. The CDR3 DNA reads as TGTGCCAGCAGTGAAGGGACAGGGTCCAATGAGCAGTTCTTC. Translated, it gives CASSEGTGSNEQFF.

The chain employs TRBV6-5 and TRBJ1-2; the D is unclear. V lost 7 bases and J lost 3, with 18 bases in between. The CDR3 covers 15 residues. Germline assignment: CDR1 MNHEY and CDR2 SVGAGI. The CDR3 coding sequence is TGTGCCAGCAACCCGGGAAAGGGATATGACTATGGCTACACCTTC. Translating gives CASNPGKGYDYGYTF.

The chain employs TRBV9 and TRBJ2-7, with 9 bases matching TRBD1. Losses at the gene ends were 5 bases for V and 7 bases for J; bases not matched to a gene: 10. Germline V lookup: CDR1 SGDLS, CDR2 YYNGEE. This CDR3 has 14 residues. Here the CDR3 reads CASSAGQGPREQYV. CDR3 nucleotide sequence: TGTGCCAGCAGTGCCGGACAGGGGCCGCGGGAGCAGTACGTC.

V and J are TRBV28 and TRBJ2-7, with 7 bases identical to TRBD2. The CDR3 runs to 14 residues. V shed 5 bases, J shed 3 bases, and the junction held 7 bases outside the gene matches. From germline, CDR1 is MDHEN and CDR2 SYDVKM. In nucleotides, the CDR3 is TGTGCCAGCAGTCGGGGAGGGGCCGTCTACGAGCAGTACGTC. Amino acid sequence: CASSRGGAVYEQYV.

The chain has TRBV4-1 and TRBJ2-7; D not resolved. This CDR3 is built from 16 residues. The germline CDR1 and CDR2 sequences are MGHRA and YSYEKL. Trimming left V 2 bases short and J 5 bases short, with 19 bases between. The CDR3 reads CASSQSYGALEDEQYV. The CDR3 DNA sequence: TGCGCCAGCAGCCAAAGTTACGGAGCTCTCGAGGACGAGCAGTACGTC.

V and J are TRBV28 and TRBJ1-1; weak D call: TRBD1 (5 bases). Germline CDR1 and CDR2: MDHEN and SYDVKM. V was trimmed by 6 bases and J by 11 bases, leaving 16 bases between them. The length of the CDR3 is 12 residues. The CDR3 protein is CASSPYRGWAFF. CDR3 DNA: TGTGCCAGCAGCCCATATCGGGGGTGGGCTTTCTTT. Looking up the rest from reference TRBV28 and TRBJ1-1 gives the full variable domain: DVKVTQSSRYLVKRTGEKVFLECVQDMDHENMFWYRQDPGLGLRLIYFSYDVKMKEKGDIPEGYSVSREKKERFSLILESASTNQTSMYLCASSPYRGWAFFGQGTRLTVV.

The gene calls are TRBV18 and TRBJ1-6; D may be TRBD1 (6 bases). V dropped 2 bases and J dropped 8 bases, with 10 bases sitting between them. Germline V CDR1 and CDR2: KGHSH, LQKENI. The CDR3 is made up of 14 amino acids. CDR3 sequence reads: CASSPGGKDSPLHF. Here the CDR3 DNA reads TGTGCCAGCTCACCAGGGGGCAAGGATTCACCCCTCCACTTT.

This clone was observed a handful of times. This chain joins TRBV18 and TRBJ1-6; TRBD1 aligns across 8 bases. V shed 2 bases and J 6 bases; nucleotides not matched to a gene: 6. Germline CDR1 and CDR2: KGHSH and LQKENI. This CDR3 has 16 amino acids. CDR3 loop: CASSPGRQGANSPLHF. The CDR3 bases are TGTGCCAGCTCACCAGGCCGTCAGGGGGCTAATTCACCCCTCCACTTT.

The V and J genes are TRBV7-8 and TRBJ1-1, with 7 positions matching TRBD1. The germline V gene has CDR1 SGHVS and CDR2 FQNEAQ. The J segment lost 7 bases and the V segment lost 5 bases, leaving 13 bases of the junction unmatched. The CDR3 totals 15 residues. CDR3 nucleotide sequence: TGTGCCAGCAGCGGGCGGACAGGTAATGGGTATGAAGCTTTCTTT. Translated: CASSGRTGNGYEAFF. The variable domain in full, completed from reference TRBV7-8 and TRBJ1-1, reads GAGVSQSPRYKVAKRGQDVALRCDPISGHVSLFWYQQALGQGPEFLTYFQNEAQLDKSGLPSDRFFAERPEGSVSTLKIQRTQQEDSAVYLCASSGRTGNGYEAFFGQGTRLTVV.

The chain links TRBV19 to TRBJ2-3; perhaps TRBD2 as D (5 bases). V dropped 5 bases and J dropped 3 bases, with 18 bases sitting between them. CDR3 size: 16 residues. Germline V gene data show CDR1 as LNHDA and CDR2 as SQIVND (reference sequence). In DNA, the CDR3 is TGTGCCAGTAGTTCTGAGCGGTACTACACAACAGATACGCAGTATTTT. Its protein product is CASSSERYYTTDTQYF.

The chain employs TRBV7-8 and TRBJ1-1; 11 bases map to TRBD1. The junction had 4 bases not matched to a gene; V was cut back by 5 bases and J by 5 bases. CDR1 and CDR2 from the germline V gene are SGHVS and FQNEAQ. The CDR3 is 14 residues long. The CDR3, as DNA: TGTGCCAGCAGCCCCGGGACAGGGGGGACTGAAGCTTTCTTT. This sequence encodes CASSPGTGGTEAFF.

The chain combines TRBV27 with TRBJ2-7; 10 bases are a match to TRBD2. The CDR3 covers 15 residues. Germline V gives CDR1 MNHEY, CDR2 SMNVEV (reference sequence). V trimming: 5 bases; J trimming: 6 bases; junction bases outside the gene matches: 10. The CDR3 is CASSLLAGELSEQYF. The DNA of the CDR3 is TGTGCCAGCAGTCTCCTAGCGGGAGAGCTCTCCGAGCAGTACTTC.

The rearrangement uses TRBV10-3 and TRBJ2-5; TRBD2 agrees at 7 bases. Trimming took 4 bases from V and 2 from J; bases not matched to a gene: 10. The CDR3 is made up of 16 amino acids. The germline CDR1 and CDR2 sequences are ENHRY and SYGVKD. CDR3 residues: CAISVGSSGIQETQYF. CDR3 DNA: TGTGCCATCAGTGTAGGGTCTAGCGGAATTCAAGAGACCCAGTACTTC.

This clone occurred once. This sequence joins TRBV27 and TRBJ2-3; D unclear. V lost 5 bases to trimming and J lost 2 bases, with 8 bases between them. The CDR3 length is 13 residues. Germline CDR1 and CDR2: MNHEY and SMNVEV (reference sequence). Here the CDR3 reads CASSRYHTDTQYF. CDR3 nucleotide sequence: TGTGCCAGCAGTCGCTATCACACAGATACGCAGTATTTT.

The J gene is TRBJ1-2, the V gene TRBV28; 7 bases agree with TRBD1. The J segment lost 4 bases and the V segment lost 1 base, leaving 3 bases of the junction unmatched. Germline-derived CDR1 and CDR2 are MDHEN and SYDVKM. This CDR3 is built from 14 residues. The CDR3 protein is CASSLSGGGYGYTF. CDR3 sequence (DNA): TGTGCCAGCAGTTTATCAGGGGGAGGCTATGGCTACACCTTC.

This chain uses TRBV18 with TRBJ1-2; no firm D call. Germline CDR1 and CDR2: KGHSH and LQKENI. V was trimmed by 3 bases and J by 1 base, leaving 9 bases between them. The length of the CDR3 is 14 residues. DNA of the CDR3: TGTGCCAGCTCACCTTCGGTATTTAACTATGGCTACACCTTC. This codes for CASSPSVFNYGYTF. Complete variable domain (other parts from reference TRBV18 and TRBJ1-2): NAGVMQNPRHLVRRRGQEARLRCSPMKGHSHVYWYRQLPEEGLKFMVYLQKENIIDESGMPKERFSAEFPKEGPSILRIQQVVRGDSAAYFCASSPSVFNYGYTFGSGTRLTVV.

V and J are TRBV9 and TRBJ2-2, with 7 bases lining up with TRBD2. The CDR3 is made up of 17 amino acids. CDR1 is SGDLS and CDR2 is YYNGEE in the germline V gene. V lost 2 bases, J lost 5 bases, and 12 bases stayed unmatched. This chain's CDR3 is CASSVDPGGRGTGELFF. CDR3 nucleotides: TGTGCCAGCAGCGTTGATCCGGGAGGCCGGGGAACCGGGGAGCTGTTTTTT.

The V call is TRBV5-4, the J call TRBJ2-7; TRBD1 matches 8 bases. V lost 2 bases and J lost 6; bases outside the gene matches: 4. The CDR3 has 13 residues. Germline CDR1 reads SGHNT; CDR2 reads YYREEE (reference sequence). This CDR3 reads CASSFRQGLEQYF. The CDR3 DNA reads as TGTGCCAGCAGCTTTAGACAGGGGCTCGAGCAGTACTTC. The whole variable domain, filled in from reference TRBV5-4 and TRBJ2-7, reads ETGVTQSPTHLIKTRGQQVTLRCSSQSGHNTVSWYQQALGQGPQFIFQYYREEENGRGNFPPRFSGLQFPNYSSELNVNALELDDSALYLCASSFRQGLEQYFGPGTRLTVT.

The chain combines TRBV28 with TRBJ1-1; no firm D call. The germline V gene encodes CDR1 MDHEN and CDR2 SYDVKM. With 6 bases removed from V and 1 base from J, the gap between germline ends came to 18 bases. This CDR3 spans 16 amino acids. Here the CDR3 DNA reads TGTGCCAGCAGCCGTATGAGGAACAGCGGGAACACTGAAGCTTTCTTT. Translation: CASSRMRNSGNTEAFF.

The chain recombines TRBV3-1 (or the pseudogene TRBV3-2) with TRBJ1-5, with 11 bases that match TRBD1. J gave up 6 bases and V 5 bases, and 0 bases lay outside the gene matches. Germline loops: CDR1 LGHDT, CDR2 YNNKEL (reference sequence). The CDR3 has 13 amino acids. The CDR3 is CASSGTGGQPQHF. In DNA, the CDR3 is TGTGCCAGCAGCGGGACAGGGGGTCAGCCCCAGCATTTT.

V and J are TRBV29-1 and TRBJ1-3, with D perhaps TRBD1 (6 bases). Between the trimmed V and J ends, which lost 3 bases and 0 bases, there was a span of 18 bases. The length of the CDR3 is 17 residues. Germline CDR1 is SQVTM and CDR2 is ANQGSEA. The CDR3: CSVDCSGQQDSGNTIYF. In DNA form, the CDR3 reads TGCAGCGTTGATTGCTCTGGACAGCAAGACTCTGGAAACACCATATATTTT.